This T cell receptor (beta chain) was found in a study of blood T cell repertoires in COVID-19. A single count supports this clone. At the DNA level, this CDR3 is encoded by other sequences in the same sample as well. Produced via immunoSEQ multiplex PCR; TCRdb's table is partial and in-frame only. This sample carries roughly 200,000 clones, 84% of them seen once, and the ten largest clones take about 3.2%. Participant reports of clinical history set cohort assignment. The germline V gene has CDR1 LNHNV and CDR2 YYDKDF (reference sequence). The germline V and J ends were trimmed by 0 bases and 4 bases, with 7 bases remaining between them. CDR3 size: 13 residues.

Sequencing used PBMCs or T cells enriched from blood (not recorded which). The chain employs TRBV15 and TRBJ2-7, with a tentative D call TRBD1 (5 bases). The receptor comes from a woman aged 25-40 years who had been exposed to COVID-19. CDR3 loop: CATSRDRGYEQYF. In DNA form, the CDR3 reads TGTGCCACCAGCAGAGATAGGGGTTACGAGCAGTACTTC.